This T cell receptor beta chain was sequenced in a study of T cell responses to AZD1222 COVID-19 vaccine. Study-level points and caveats: Baseline serostatus was positive in only six AZD1222 recipients. The donor group comprised mostly white British people and more females; the analysis possibly underestimated clonal diversity.

With respect to this clone: Its matching antigen is unknown.

Only in-frame clones appear in the TCRdb table, and some are missing; sequencing was by immunoSEQ multiplex PCR. The repertoire holds about 120,000 clones, with over 75% as singletons. The CDR3 covers 14 residues. Germline CDR1 and CDR2: MDHEN and SYDVKM. Between the trimmed V and J ends, which lost 2 bases and 6 bases, there was a span of 11 bases. This sample comprised peripheral blood, obtained on day 0 of MenACWY control vaccination. V and J are TRBV28 and TRBJ1-5, with a weak D call TRBD1 (5 bases). This sequence originates from an adult in good health. The CDR3 is CASSLGGTRQPQHF. The DNA of the CDR3 is TGTGCCAGCAGTTTAGGGGGGACTCGTCAGCCCCAGCATTTT. Supplemented by reference TRBV28 and TRBJ1-5, the full variable domain reads DVKVTQSSRYLVKRTGEKVFLECVQDMDHENMFWYRQDPGLGLRLIYFSYDVKMKEKGDIPEGYSVSREKKERFSLILESASTNQTSMYLCASSLGGTRQPQHFGDGTRLSIL.